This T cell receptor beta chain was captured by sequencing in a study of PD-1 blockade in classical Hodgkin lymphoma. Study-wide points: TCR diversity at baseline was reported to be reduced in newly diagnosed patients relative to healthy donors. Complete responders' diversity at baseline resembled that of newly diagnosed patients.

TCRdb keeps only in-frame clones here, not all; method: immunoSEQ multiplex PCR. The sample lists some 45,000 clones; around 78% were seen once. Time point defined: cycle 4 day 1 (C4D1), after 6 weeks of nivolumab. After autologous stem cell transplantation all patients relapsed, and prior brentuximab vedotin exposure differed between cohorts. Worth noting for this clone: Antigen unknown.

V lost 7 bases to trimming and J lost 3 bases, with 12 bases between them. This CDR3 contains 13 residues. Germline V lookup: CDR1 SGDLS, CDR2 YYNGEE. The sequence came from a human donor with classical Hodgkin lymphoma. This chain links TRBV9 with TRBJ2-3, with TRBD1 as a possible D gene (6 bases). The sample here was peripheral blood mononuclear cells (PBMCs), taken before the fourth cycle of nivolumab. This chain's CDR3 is CASGKGETDTQYF. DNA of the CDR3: TGTGCCAGCGGGAAGGGGGAAACAGATACGCAGTATTTT.